This T cell receptor (beta chain) is drawn from a study of OX40 agonist ivuxolimab in advanced cancers. On the study more broadly: Prior checkpoint blockade (anti-PD-1, anti-PD-L1 or anti-CTLA-4) was permitted; 35% to 50% had it. Study-wide results and caveats: Averaging showed that CD8+ T cells had more expanded clones than CD4+ did.

A remark on this clone: Its antigen is as yet unknown.

Sequencing was performed with immunoSEQ multiplex PCR; in TCRdb, only in-frame clones are kept and a portion is missing. The sample includes some 90,000 clones, roughly 91% seen only once; the top ten take around 0.35%. Germline assignment: CDR1 MNHEY and CDR2 SMNVEV (reference sequence). V shed 3 bases, J shed 15 bases, and the junction held 7 bases outside the gene matches. The length of the CDR3 is 12 residues. The TCR sequence derives from an adult with an advanced solid tumor such as melanoma, head and neck, liver or kidney cancer. The chain couples TRBV27 to TRBJ2-1; 8 bases align to TRBD2. The sample was CD4+ or CD8+ T cells sorted from blood, taken in a trial of the OX40 agonist ivuxolimab. This chain's CDR3 is CASSFVRGRPFF. CDR3 bases: TGTGCCAGCAGTTTTGTCCGCGGGAGGCCGTTCTTC.